The 20 T cell receptor beta chains below come from one sample, sequenced in a study of OX40 agonist ivuxolimab in advanced cancers. Data came from immunoSEQ multiplex PCR; TCRdb stores just in-frame clones and leaves some out. This repertoire shows about 110,000 clones, 75% to 95% found once; its top ten account for around 0.7%. Sequenced material: CD4+ or CD8+ T cells sorted from blood, taken in a trial of the OX40 agonist ivuxolimab. These receptors originate from an adult with an advanced solid tumor such as melanoma, head and neck, liver or kidney cancer.

The chain joins TRBV7-9 to TRBJ1-3; possible D gene TRBD1, 5 bases. In germline, CDR1 is SEHNR, CDR2 FQNEAQ (reference sequence). This CDR3 is built from 15 residues. Trimming removed 4 bases from V and 0 bases from J, with 10 bases in between. The CDR3, as DNA: TGTGCCAGCAGCTCATGGGACGGCTCTGGAAACACCATATATTTT. This translates into CASSSWDGSGNTIYF.

A single count supports this clone. The rearrangement joins TRBV27 to TRBJ1-3, with 7 bases that match TRBD1. Per the germline V gene, CDR1 is MNHEY and CDR2 is SMNVEV (reference sequence). After removal of 6 bases from V and 4 bases from J, the junction contained 15 bases not matched to a gene. The CDR3 contains 17 residues. DNA for the CDR3: TGTGCCAGCAGACCACAGGGGAGCCCAGCGTTGGGAAACACCATATATTTT. Translation gives CASRPQGSPALGNTIYF.

This rearrangement joins TRBV30 to TRBJ2-2, with D possibly being TRBD1 or TRBD2 (5 bases each). V was trimmed by 3 bases and J by 0 bases, leaving 14 bases between them. The CDR3 consists of 16 residues. Germline lookup yields CDR1 GTSNPN and CDR2 SVGIG (reference sequence). The CDR3 DNA sequence: TGTGCCTGGAGCAACCCGGGACCCTCGAACACCGGGGAGCTGTTTTTT. Translation: CAWSNPGPSNTGELFF.

This clone was seen a few times. The V call is TRBV30, the J call TRBJ1-6; TRBD1 matches at 7 bases. Germline CDR1 and CDR2: GTSNPN and SVGIG (reference sequence). V shed 1 base, J shed 6 bases, and the junction held 9 bases outside the gene matches. This CDR3 has 16 amino acids. CDR3 bases: TGTGCCTGGAGTGCCCAGGGGGTCTTTGGTAATTCACCCCTCCACTTT. Translating gives CAWSAQGVFGNSPLHF.

In this sample, this clone turned up once. This rearrangement joins TRBV25-1 to TRBJ2-1; D not certain. Germline values: CDR1 MGHDK, CDR2 SYGVNS. The CDR3 is made up of 14 amino acids. The V end lost 1 base, the J end lost 1 base, and 5 bases lay between the germline ends. The CDR3 nucleotides are TGTGCCAGCAGTGAATGGAATTCCTACAATGAGCAGTTCTTC. Translation: CASSEWNSYNEQFF.

This chain uses TRBV7-8 with TRBJ1-1; no clear D gene. The V gene's germline CDR1 is SGHVS and CDR2 FQNEAQ. Trimming shortened V by 5 bases and J by 1 base, and 8 bases separated the two germline ends. The CDR3 totals 13 residues. The DNA of the CDR3 is TGTGCCAGCAGCCGTGATTCGAACACTGAAGCTTTCTTT. It is translated as CASSRDSNTEAFF.

The chain carries TRBV7-3 and TRBJ2-7, with unresolved D. V was pared by 9 bases and J by 6 bases, with 3 bases between. The CDR3 has 8 amino acids. Germline loops: CDR1 SGHTA, CDR2 FQGTGA. Here the CDR3 reads CASSEQYF. CDR3 nucleotide sequence: TGTGCCAGTTCCGAGCAGTACTTC.

The CDR3 region has the DNA TGTGCCACCGTAGGACTAGCGGCGAGCTCCTACAATGAGCAGTTCTTC. It translates to CATVGLAASSYNEQFF. This rearrangement joins TRBV6-6 to TRBJ2-1; 10 nucleotides agree with TRBD2. This CDR3 spans 16 amino acids. V lost 10 bases to trimming and J lost 0 bases; unmatched junction nucleotides: 9. Germline V gene sequence: CDR1 MNHNY, CDR2 SVGAGI (reference sequence).

CDR3 coding DNA: TGCGCCAGCAGCCCCGGACAGAATGAAAAACTGTTTTTT. This gives the protein CASSPGQNEKLFF. This chain connects TRBV5-1 to TRBJ1-4; D perhaps matches TRBD1 (6 bases). Per germline, CDR1 SGHRS and CDR2 YFSETQ. V was cut by 4 bases and J by 5 bases, with 9 bases left in between. The CDR3 spans 13 residues.

The rearrangement joins TRBV7-9 to TRBJ1-4; TRBD1 matches at 8 bases. V trimming: 6 bases; J trimming: 5 bases; junction bases outside the gene matches: 11. The CDR3 covers 16 residues. Germline-derived CDR1 and CDR2 are SEHNR and FQNEAQ (reference sequence). The CDR3 nucleotides read TGTGCCAGCAGTCCCGCAAGGACAGGGACAAATGAAAAACTGTTTTTT. This translates into CASSPARTGTNEKLFF.

This clone came up once. Other nucleotide sequences from this sample produce the same CDR3. This CDR3 reads CASGLSGYGYTF. The DNA of the CDR3 is TGTGCTAGTGGTTTGAGCGGTTATGGCTACACCTTC. The chain uses TRBV12-5 and TRBJ1-2; D gene ambiguous. Trimming removed 2 bases at V and 5 bases at J, with 6 bases between. The V gene's germline CDR1 is LGHNT and CDR2 FRNRAP. CDR3 length: 12 residues.

The rearrangement links TRBV28 to TRBJ2-3; no clear D gene. Trimming left V 2 bases short and J 0 bases short, with 6 bases between. The CDR3 spans 14 residues. The germline V gene has CDR1 MDHEN and CDR2 SYDVKM. This CDR3 reads CASSLRRSTDTQYF. CDR3 coding DNA: TGTGCCAGCAGTTTAAGAAGAAGCACAGATACGCAGTATTTT.

This rearrangement joins TRBV10-2 to TRBJ2-5; 10 positions match TRBD2. Germline CDR1 is WSHSY and CDR2 is SAAADI. There are 15 residues in the CDR3. V trimming: 3 bases; J trimming: 3 bases; junction bases outside the gene matches: 4. CDR3 nucleotide sequence: TGCGCCAGCAGTGACGTAGCGGGGGGAAAAGAGACCCAGTACTTC. Translating it yields CASSDVAGGKETQYF.

This clone was observed a single time. V gene TRBV6-1 combines with J gene TRBJ2-3; either TRBD1 or TRBD2 may fit D (6 bases each). Germline CDR1 reads MNHNS; CDR2 reads SASEGT. The length of the CDR3 is 15 residues. V lost 3 bases to trimming and J lost 3 bases, with 13 bases between them. This CDR3 reads CASSDPWGATDTQYF. The DNA for the CDR3 is TGTGCCAGCAGTGACCCCTGGGGGGCGACAGATACGCAGTATTTT.

The V gene is TRBV15, the J gene TRBJ2-5; TRBD2 might be the D (6 bases). The germline V and J ends were trimmed by 1 base and 7 bases, with 16 bases remaining between them. The V gene's germline CDR1 is LNHNV and CDR2 YYDKDF (reference sequence). The CDR3 extends over 15 amino acids. The CDR3 is CATSRAWGVSGTQYF. The CDR3 DNA is TGTGCCACCAGCAGAGCATGGGGGGTCTCAGGGACCCAGTACTTC.

This chain links TRBV5-1 with TRBJ1-2; D unresolved. Trimming removed 4 bases at V and 2 bases at J, with 12 bases between. Germline values: CDR1 SGHRS, CDR2 YFSETQ. The CDR3 totals 14 residues. This chain's CDR3 is CASSPGGPNYGYTF. The CDR3 region has the DNA TGCGCCAGCAGCCCCGGCGGGCCGAACTATGGCTACACCTTC.

The chain's CDR3 is CASSLRHQREQYF. As DNA, the CDR3 is TGTGCCAGCAGCCTCCGCCATCAGCGGGAGCAGTACTTC. The rearrangement links TRBV11-3 to TRBJ2-7; a possible D gene is TRBD2 (5 bases). With 5 bases removed from V and 7 bases from J, the gap between germline ends came to 15 bases. The germline CDR1 and CDR2 sequences are SGHNT and YENEEA. The CDR3 consists of 13 residues.

This chain uses TRBV11-2 with TRBJ2-7, with 9 positions matching TRBD1. The germline V gene has CDR1 SGHAT and CDR2 FQNNGV. Trimming cost V 5 bases and J 5 bases; bases outside gene matches: 10. This CDR3 spans 15 amino acids. The CDR3 sequence is CASSMYRGRSNEQYF. The CDR3, as DNA: TGTGCCAGCAGCATGTACAGGGGGCGCTCGAACGAGCAGTACTTC.

The chain uses TRBV10-3 and TRBJ2-7; tentatively, D is TRBD2 (6 bases). The germline V and J ends were trimmed by 3 bases and 4 bases, with 10 bases remaining between them. Per the germline V gene, CDR1 is ENHRY and CDR2 is SYGVKD. There are 13 residues in the CDR3. The CDR3 loop reads CAISEGREYEQYF. CDR3 nucleotide sequence: TGTGCCATCAGTGAAGGCCGGGAGTACGAGCAGTACTTC.

CDR3 nucleotide sequence: TGTGCCAGCAGCCCTGGTGGGGCCTCCTACAATGAGCAGTTCTTC. It encodes CASSPGGASYNEQFF. V and J are TRBV7-9 and TRBJ2-1; perhaps TRBD1 as D (5 bases). The CDR3 extends over 15 amino acids. Trimming stripped 5 bases from V and 0 bases from J, with 11 bases between. The germline gives CDR1 SEHNR, CDR2 FQNEAQ (reference sequence).